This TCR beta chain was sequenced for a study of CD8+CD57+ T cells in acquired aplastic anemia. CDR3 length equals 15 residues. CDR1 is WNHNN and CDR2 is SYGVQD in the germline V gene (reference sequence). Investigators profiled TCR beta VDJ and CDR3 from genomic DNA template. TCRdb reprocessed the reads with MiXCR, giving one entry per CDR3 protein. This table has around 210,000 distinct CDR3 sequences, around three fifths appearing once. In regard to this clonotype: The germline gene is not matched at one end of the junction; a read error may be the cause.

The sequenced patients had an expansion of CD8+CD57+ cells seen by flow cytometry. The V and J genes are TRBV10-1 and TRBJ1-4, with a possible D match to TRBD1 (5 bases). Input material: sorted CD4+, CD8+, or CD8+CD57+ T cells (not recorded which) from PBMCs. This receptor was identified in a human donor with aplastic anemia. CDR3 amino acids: CASSTGGAPNEKLFF. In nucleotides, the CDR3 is TGTGCCAGCAGTACGGGAGGGGCCCCGAATGAAAAACTGTTTTTT.